Following are 32 T cell receptor beta chains from one sample sequenced in a study of OX40 agonist ivuxolimab in advanced cancers. Some clones are missing from TCRdb's copy, which holds only in-frame ones; the method was immunoSEQ multiplex PCR. The sample records about 100,000 clones, 85% to 90% being singletons. Sequencing was performed on CD4+ or CD8+ T cells sorted from blood, taken in a trial of the OX40 agonist ivuxolimab. These receptors came from an adult with an advanced solid tumor such as melanoma, head and neck, liver or kidney cancer.

The CDR3 protein is CASRTPGGGAIQYF. CDR3 DNA sequence: TGTGCCAGCAGAACCCCCGGTGGGGGGGCCATTCAGTACTTC. V and J are TRBV28 and TRBJ2-4, with D perhaps TRBD2 (7 bases). The ends were cut back, 6 bases at V and 9 bases at J, with 18 bases in the middle. Germline-derived CDR1 and CDR2 are MDHEN and SYDVKM. The CDR3 covers 14 residues.

The rearrangement uses TRBV19 and TRBJ1-2; weak D call: TRBD1 (6 bases). Deletions cut 2 bases from V and 4 bases from J, with 11 bases between. Germline V CDR1 and CDR2: LNHDA, SQIVND (reference sequence). The CDR3 consists of 14 residues. In DNA, the CDR3 is TGTGCCAGTAGTATAAGTACAGGGACCTATGGCTACACCTTC. This translates into CASSISTGTYGYTF.

The J gene is TRBJ2-3, the V gene TRBV4-2; no definite D call. The CDR3 is 15 amino acids. CDR1 LGHNA and CDR2 YNFKEQ come from the germline V gene. V shed 0 bases and J shed 0 bases, with 7 bases lying between them. The CDR3 DNA is TGTGCCAGCAGCCAAGATCTGTCTAGCACAGATACGCAGTATTTT. Protein sequence: CASSQDLSSTDTQYF.

This chain connects TRBV7-2 to TRBJ2-7; 8 nucleotides match TRBD1. This CDR3 contains 13 residues. Germline assignment: CDR1 SGHTA and CDR2 FQGNSA. With V trimmed by 8 bases and J by 7 bases, 10 bases remained unmatched. The CDR3 here is CASRTRTGREQYF. The CDR3 DNA reads TGTGCCAGCCGAACTAGGACAGGGCGGGAGCAGTACTTC.

This rearrangement joins TRBV28 to TRBJ1-2; a weak D match, TRBD1 (6 bases). In germline, CDR1 is MDHEN, CDR2 SYDVKM. The V and J ends lost 8 bases and 8 bases respectively, with 24 bases between them. CDR3 length: 15 residues. CDR3 in DNA: TGTGCCAGCCTCGAAATAGGGGGGAAAACTATCGGCTACACCTTC. Amino acids: CASLEIGGKTIGYTF.

The chain is built from TRBV9 and TRBJ1-2; 7 bases align to TRBD1. V was clipped by 0 bases and J by 5 bases; unmatched bases: 4. CDR1 and CDR2 from the germline V gene are SGDLS and YYNGEE. CDR3 size: 14 residues. The CDR3 sequence is CASSVETGWYGYTF. CDR3 DNA sequence: TGTGCCAGCAGCGTAGAGACAGGGTGGTATGGCTACACCTTC.

The J gene is TRBJ1-6, the V gene TRBV6-1; no clear D gene. This CDR3 has 15 residues. The V end lost 0 bases, the J end lost 6 bases, and 9 bases lay between the germline ends. Germline CDR1 MNHNS, CDR2 SASEGT. CDR3 DNA sequence: TGTGCCAGCAGTGAAGCGGGCAGGTCTAATTCACCCCTCCACTTT. As protein: CASSEAGRSNSPLHF.

This rearrangement joins TRBV28 to TRBJ2-3; D is uncertain. CDR1 is MDHEN and CDR2 is SYDVKM in the germline V gene. V lost 8 bases and J 0 bases, leaving 6 bases between the germline ends. The CDR3 has 12 residues. For the CDR3, the DNA is TGTGCCAGCGAAGACAGCACAGATACGCAGTATTTT. This gives the protein CASEDSTDTQYF.

This rearrangement joins TRBV4-1 to TRBJ2-4, with 9 bases that match TRBD1. V was clipped by 1 base and J by 1 base; unmatched bases: 2. Germline V gives CDR1 MGHRA, CDR2 YSYEKL. The CDR3 runs to 16 residues. Here the CDR3 reads CASSQADRGAKNIQYF. CDR3 nucleotide sequence: TGCGCCAGCAGCCAAGCTGACAGGGGGGCCAAAAACATTCAGTACTTC.

This clone has only a few counts. V is TRBV7-9 and J is TRBJ1-6; 7 bases align to TRBD1. The CDR3 loop spans 13 amino acids. The V segment lost 6 bases and the J segment 10 bases; nucleotides outside the gene matches: 6. The V gene's germline CDR1 is SEHNR and CDR2 FQNEAQ (reference sequence). CDR3 sequence reads: CASRLTGDSPLHF. CDR3 DNA sequence: TGTGCCAGCAGATTAACAGGGGACTCACCCCTCCACTTT. Full variable domain (missing parts from reference TRBV7-9 and TRBJ1-6): DTGVSQNPRHKITKRGQNVTFRCDPISEHNRLYWYRQTLGQGPEFLTYFQNEAQLEKSRLLSDRFSAERPKGSFSTLEIQRTEQGDSAMYLCASRLTGDSPLHFGNGTRLTVT.

The V call is TRBV28, the J call TRBJ1-6; 9 nucleotides agree with TRBD1. CDR3 length: 14 residues. Germline values: CDR1 MDHEN, CDR2 SYDVKM. J gave up 10 bases and V 5 bases, and 6 bases lay outside the gene matches. In nucleotides, the CDR3 is TGTGCCAGCAGTCCGGGACAGGGACGATCACCCCTCCACTTT. The encoded protein is CASSPGQGRSPLHF.

The V gene is TRBV28, the J gene TRBJ1-4, with 8 bases fitting TRBD1. Germline CDR1 is MDHEN and CDR2 is SYDVKM. V gave up 5 bases and J gave up 0 bases; unmatched junction bases: 8. This CDR3 has 17 amino acids. CDR3 bases: TGTGCCAGCAGTGCGGCCGGGACAGGCACAACTAATGAAAAACTGTTTTTT. This gives the protein CASSAAGTGTTNEKLFF.

The chain is built from TRBV7-9 and TRBJ2-1, with 8 bases lining up with TRBD2. With 2 bases clipped from V and 5 bases from J, the junction kept 5 bases outside the gene matches. CDR3 length: 15 residues. The germline gives CDR1 SEHNR, CDR2 FQNEAQ (reference sequence). Here the CDR3 reads CASSLNERGNNEQFF. In DNA, the CDR3 is TGTGCCAGCAGCTTAAACGAGCGGGGGAACAATGAGCAGTTCTTC. Supplemented by reference TRBV7-9 and TRBJ2-1, the full variable domain reads DTGVSQNPRHKITKRGQNVTFRCDPISEHNRLYWYRQTLGQGPEFLTYFQNEAQLEKSRLLSDRFSAERPKGSFSTLEIQRTEQGDSAMYLCASSLNERGNNEQFFGPGTRLTVL.

This chain uses TRBV2 with TRBJ2-2, with 8 bases lining up with TRBD1. There are 14 residues in the CDR3. After removal of 10 bases from V and 2 bases from J, the junction contained 6 bases not matched to a gene. Per the germline V gene, CDR1 is SNHLY and CDR2 is FYNNEI. CDR3 coding DNA: TGTGCCACCTCAGGACAGGGTAACACCGGGGAGCTGTTTTTT. Residues: CATSGQGNTGELFF.

The chain couples TRBV5-1 to TRBJ2-3, with D uncertain. This CDR3 contains 14 residues. Germline assignment: CDR1 SGHRS and CDR2 YFSETQ. The V gene lost 0 bases and the J gene lost 2 bases, with 7 bases spanning the gap. DNA of the CDR3: TGCGCCAGCAGCTTGGCTTTGGTCACAGATACGCAGTATTTT. Protein product: CASSLALVTDTQYF.

The genes are TRBV7-2 and TRBJ1-6; 9 bases are a match to TRBD1. CDR1 is SGHTA and CDR2 is FQGNSA in the germline V gene. After removal of 1 base from V and 10 bases from J, the junction contained 11 bases not matched to a gene. CDR3 length: 17 residues. The CDR3 here is CASSLGGTGSNRSPLHF. The CDR3 nucleotides are TGTGCCAGCAGCTTAGGCGGGACAGGGTCGAATCGGTCACCCCTCCACTTT.

The chain uses TRBV7-2 and TRBJ2-2; D not certain. Germline assignment: CDR1 SGHTA and CDR2 FQGNSA. This CDR3 region has 16 residues. V gave up 1 base and J gave up 5 bases, with 14 bases separating them. Here the CDR3 DNA reads TGTGCCAGCAGCTTAGTATTGGGGTTTGGTACCGGGGAGCTGTTTTTT. Its translation is CASSLVLGFGTGELFF.

The V and J genes are TRBV7-9 and TRBJ2-3, with 10 bases matching TRBD2. Germline V gene sequence: CDR1 SEHNR, CDR2 FQNEAQ (reference sequence). This CDR3 spans 15 amino acids. V trimming: 1 base; J trimming: 4 bases; junction bases outside the gene matches: 2. CDR3 sequence: CASSLGLAGADTQYF. The CDR3 DNA reads as TGTGCCAGCAGCTTAGGGCTAGCGGGGGCAGATACGCAGTATTTT. The whole variable domain, filled in from reference TRBV7-9 and TRBJ2-3, reads DTGVSQNPRHKITKRGQNVTFRCDPISEHNRLYWYRQTLGQGPEFLTYFQNEAQLEKSRLLSDRFSAERPKGSFSTLEIQRTEQGDSAMYLCASSLGLAGADTQYFGPGTRLTVL.

This chain connects TRBV28 to TRBJ2-7; D is perhaps TRBD1 (6 bases). The CDR3 runs 14 residues. Trimming removed 5 bases at V and 8 bases at J, with 19 bases between. CDR1 is MDHEN, CDR2 SYDVKM, per germline. This CDR3 reads CASSLSRDTHQQYF. DNA for the CDR3: TGTGCCAGCAGTCTTTCGAGGGACACCCATCAGCAGTACTTC.

V and J are TRBV30 and TRBJ1-5; TRBD1 aligns across 8 bases. Germline trimming cut 5 bases from V and 4 bases from J; bases unmatched to any gene: 13. Germline V gene data show CDR1 as GTSNPN and CDR2 as SVGIG (reference sequence). This CDR3 contains 16 residues. CDR3 in DNA: TGTGCCTGGTCTCAAGCGGCAGGGGGCCGGAATCAGCCCCAGCATTTT. It specifies CAWSQAAGGRNQPQHF.

The chain recombines TRBV29-1 with TRBJ2-7, with TRBD1 identical over 7 bases. The CDR3 length is 15 residues. CDR1 and CDR2 (germline): SQVTM, ANQGSEA. J lost 0 bases, V lost 4 bases, and 9 bases had no gene match. The CDR3 nucleotides are TGCAGCGTTGTTAGTCTGGGACAGAGCTCCTACGAGCAGTACTTC. Translating gives CSVVSLGQSSYEQYF.

This rearrangement joins TRBV5-5 to TRBJ1-1; the D is unclear. V gave up 0 bases and J gave up 6 bases, with 6 bases separating them. Germline assignment: CDR1 SGHKS and CDR2 YYEKEE (reference sequence). The CDR3 sequence is 12 residues long. The CDR3 bases are TGTGCCAGCAGCTTGGTAGGGTCTGAAGCTTTCTTT. It codes for CASSLVGSEAFF.

This clone was counted between two and nine times. V and J are TRBV7-8 and TRBJ2-5; 10 bases are shared with TRBD2. Germline lookup yields CDR1 SGHVS and CDR2 FQNEAQ. The V segment lost 7 bases and the J segment 1 base; nucleotides outside the gene matches: 6. There are 15 residues in the CDR3. The DNA for the CDR3 is TGTGCCAGCAACCTACTAGCGGGGTTCCAAGAGACCCAGTACTTC. Amino acids: CASNLLAGFQETQYF.

The rearrangement uses TRBV28 and TRBJ1-5, with D tentatively TRBD1 (6 bases). Per the germline V gene, CDR1 is MDHEN and CDR2 is SYDVKM. V was clipped by 7 bases and J by 5 bases, with 12 bases between them. CDR3 length equals 13 residues. CDR3 in amino acids: CASKTGADQPQHF. CDR3 nucleotide sequence: TGTGCCAGCAAGACAGGCGCCGATCAGCCCCAGCATTTT.

V gene TRBV2 combines with J gene TRBJ2-1, with 10 nucleotides matching TRBD1. CDR1 is SNHLY, CDR2 FYNNEI, per germline. The CDR3 is made up of 16 amino acids. V lost 6 bases, J lost 6 bases, and 11 bases stayed unmatched. The CDR3 protein is CASRAPGTGVINEQFF. The CDR3 DNA sequence: TGTGCCAGCAGGGCACCCGGGACAGGGGTCATCAATGAGCAGTTCTTC. Based on the CDR3 plus reference TRBV2 and TRBJ2-1, the full variable domain is EPEVTQTPSHQVTQMGQEVILRCVPISNHLYFYWYRQILGQKVEFLVSFYNNEISEKSEIFDDQFSVERPDGSNFTLKIRSTKLEDSAMYFCASRAPGTGVINEQFFGPGTRLTVL.

V gene TRBV28 combines with J gene TRBJ2-2; TRBD1 might be the D (5 bases). The CDR3 consists of 15 residues. V lost 4 bases, J lost 0 bases, and 9 bases lay in between. Germline V gene lookup returns CDR1 MDHEN and CDR2 SYDVKM. The CDR3 sequence: CASSSGNANTGELFF. CDR3 in DNA: TGTGCCAGCAGTTCAGGGAACGCGAACACCGGGGAGCTGTTTTTT.

The genes are TRBV5-6 and TRBJ2-3, with D perhaps being TRBD1 or TRBD2 (5 bases each). The CDR3 has 15 residues. V shed 3 bases and J shed 0 bases, with 11 bases lying between them. Looked up from germline, CDR1 is SGHDT and CDR2 is YYEEEE. The CDR3 bases are TGTGCCAGCAGCTCACTAGGGGCTAGCACAGATACGCAGTATTTT. Protein sequence: CASSSLGASTDTQYF.

This rearrangement joins TRBV10-3 to TRBJ2-7; 10 bases agree with TRBD1. Trimming cost V 4 bases and J 1 base; bases outside gene matches: 10. CDR3 size: 17 residues. Germline CDR1 ENHRY, CDR2 SYGVKD. The CDR3 loop is CAISGGTGTGVSYEQYF. Written as DNA, the CDR3 is TGTGCCATCAGTGGAGGCACCGGGACAGGGGTATCCTACGAGCAGTACTTC.

J is TRBJ2-7 and V is TRBV6-5; D is perhaps TRBD1 (6 bases). Trimming left V 6 bases short and J 5 bases short, with 14 bases between. The length of the CDR3 is 13 residues. Germline V gene sequence: CDR1 MNHEY, CDR2 SVGAGI. CDR3 sequence reads: CASRNRAWNEQYF. Written as DNA, the CDR3 is TGTGCCAGCAGAAACAGGGCGTGGAACGAGCAGTACTTC.

CDR3 residues: CASEGQVNSPLHF. Here the CDR3 DNA reads TGTGCCAGCGAAGGACAGGTCAATTCACCCCTCCACTTT. The gene calls are TRBV25-1 and TRBJ1-6; 7 nucleotides align to TRBD1. Germline CDR1 is MGHDK and CDR2 is SYGVNS. The CDR3 has 13 residues. After removal of 8 bases from V and 7 bases from J, the junction contained 5 bases not matched to a gene.

V gene TRBV13 combines with J gene TRBJ1-2; D is possibly TRBD1 (5 bases). This CDR3 is built from 14 residues. Trimming pared 1 base from V and 7 bases from J, leaving 13 bases between. CDR1 and CDR2 (germline): PRHDT, FYEKMQ (reference sequence). CDR3 sequence: CASSLALRASGYTF. Written as DNA, the CDR3 is TGTGCCAGCAGCTTAGCGCTCAGGGCGTCTGGCTACACCTTC.

This rearrangement joins TRBV7-2 to TRBJ1-1; D perhaps matches TRBD1 (5 bases). Germline-derived CDR1 and CDR2 are SGHTA and FQGNSA. The ends were cut back, 5 bases at V and 4 bases at J, with 11 bases in the middle. The CDR3 spans 13 residues. The DNA of the CDR3 is TGTGCCAGCAGCCCCCGACAGCGCACTGAAGCTTTCTTT. Its translation: CASSPRQRTEAFF.